These T cell receptor beta chains were read from a single sample in a study of blood T cells in healthy people across ages. TCRdb analysed the 5' RACE reads with MiXCR anew, one entry per CDR3 protein. This sample has almost 1 million distinct CDR3 sequences, with roughly 51% found just once. Sample: blood. The receptors here all came from a woman aged 55-69 years in good health. The CDR3 runs from the conserved cysteine through the conserved F or W. Fields, in order: CDR3 protein, CDR3 DNA, D gene, J gene, V gene, clone size. D genes are given only for firm matches. The listing skips clone size in some rows; elsewhere it reads once, few, many or a size class.

cdr3_aa: CASSPAGYSNQPQHF
cdr3_nt: TGCGCCAGCAGCCCAGCAGGTTATAGCAATCAGCCCCAGCATTTT
d_call: .
j_call: TRBJ1-5
v_call: TRBV5-1
clone_size: .

cdr3_aa: CASSLRSRRNLRETQYF
cdr3_nt: TGTGCCAGCAGTTTACGAAGCCGCAGGAATTTGCGGGAGACCCAGTACTTC
d_call: .
j_call: TRBJ2-5
v_call: TRBV28
clone_size: .

cdr3_aa: CASSQDLPGGYGYTF
cdr3_nt: TGCGCCAGCAGCCAAGATCTTCCTGGGGGCTATGGCTACACCTTC
d_call: .
j_call: TRBJ1-2
v_call: TRBV4-3
clone_size: few

cdr3_aa: CASSPGQRGYGYTF
cdr3_nt: TGTGCCAGCAGTCCGGGACAGCGGGGCTATGGCTACACCTTC
d_call: TRBD1
j_call: TRBJ1-2
v_call: TRBV27
clone_size: .

cdr3_aa: CASSVGWLNEQFF
cdr3_nt: TGTGCCAGCAGCGTAGGGTGGCTAAATGAGCAGTTCTTC
d_call: .
j_call: TRBJ2-1
v_call: TRBV7-2
clone_size: .

cdr3_aa: CAWSQGRAKNIQYF
cdr3_nt: TGTGCCTGGTCCCAGGGTAGGGCCAAAAACATTCAGTACTTC
d_call: .
j_call: TRBJ2-4
v_call: TRBV30
clone_size: .

cdr3_aa: CASSQDLYGSLEDTEAFF
cdr3_nt: TGCGCCAGCAGCCAAGATCTATATGGGTCCCTTGAGGACACTGAAGCTTTCTTT
d_call: .
j_call: TRBJ1-1
v_call: TRBV4-3
clone_size: .

cdr3_aa: CASSSWTGWGLAGGRSYNEQFF
cdr3_nt: TGTGCCAGCAGTTCCTGGACAGGGTGGGGACTAGCGGGAGGACGCTCCTACAATGAGCAGTTCTTC
d_call: TRBD2
j_call: TRBJ2-1
v_call: TRBV12-3/TRBV12-4
clone_size: .

cdr3_aa: CASSLNRDMSPLHF
cdr3_nt: TGTGCCAGCAGCTTGAACAGGGATATGTCACCCCTCCACTTT
d_call: .
j_call: TRBJ1-6
v_call: TRBV5-4
clone_size: few

cdr3_aa: CASSLGRAGDEQFF
cdr3_nt: TGTGCCAGCAGCCTCGGGAGGGCCGGCGATGAGCAGTTCTTC
d_call: TRBD2
j_call: TRBJ2-1
v_call: TRBV6-5
clone_size: .

cdr3_aa: CASSQQASGANVLTF
cdr3_nt: TGTGCCAGCAGCCAACAGGCTTCCGGGGCCAACGTCCTGACTTTC
d_call: .
j_call: TRBJ2-6
v_call: TRBV3-1
clone_size: many

cdr3_aa: CSARVGPANEKLFF
cdr3_nt: TGCAGTGCTAGAGTTGGGCCGGCAAATGAAAAACTGTTTTTT
d_call: .
j_call: TRBJ1-4
v_call: TRBV20-1
clone_size: .

cdr3_aa: CASSLVGAGVEETQYF
cdr3_nt: TGTGCCAGCAGTTTAGTTGGGGCTGGGGTAGAAGAGACCCAGTACTTC
d_call: .
j_call: TRBJ2-5
v_call: TRBV28
clone_size: .

cdr3_aa: CASSRSVAGGSEQYF
cdr3_nt: TGTGCCAGCAGCCGTTCGGTAGCGGGAGGAAGCGAGCAGTACTTC
d_call: TRBD2
j_call: TRBJ2-7
v_call: TRBV14
clone_size: few

cdr3_aa: CASSPRTYNYNEQFF
cdr3_nt: TGTGCCAGCAGTCCTCGGACCTATAACTACAATGAGCAGTTCTTC
d_call: .
j_call: TRBJ2-1
v_call: TRBV28
clone_size: .

cdr3_aa: CATRRSLGTYEQYF
cdr3_nt: TGTGCCACACGACGGTCCCTGGGGACCTACGAGCAGTACTTC
d_call: .
j_call: TRBJ2-7
v_call: TRBV27
clone_size: .

cdr3_aa: CASSQQGASSYNSPLHF
cdr3_nt: TGCGCCAGCAGCCAACAGGGGGCCAGCTCCTATAATTCACCCCTCCACTTT
d_call: TRBD1
j_call: TRBJ1-6
v_call: TRBV4-1
clone_size: .

cdr3_aa: CASSQVGSLGEQYF
cdr3_nt: TGCGCCAGCAGCCAAGTGGGGAGTTTGGGCGAGCAGTACTTC
d_call: .
j_call: TRBJ2-7
v_call: TRBV4-1
clone_size: .

cdr3_aa: CASSLALAGGQETQYF
cdr3_nt: TGTGCCAGCAGCTTAGCACTAGCGGGAGGGCAAGAGACCCAGTACTTC
d_call: TRBD2
j_call: TRBJ2-5
v_call: TRBV7-2
clone_size: .

cdr3_aa: CSVEAGPKELFF
cdr3_nt: TGCAGCGTTGAGGCAGGCCCCAAGGAACTGTTTTTT
d_call: .
j_call: TRBJ1-4
v_call: TRBV29-1
clone_size: few

cdr3_aa: CSVVTGGETQYF
cdr3_nt: TGCAGCGTTGTTACAGGGGGAGAGACCCAGTACTTC
d_call: TRBD1
j_call: TRBJ2-5
v_call: TRBV29-1
clone_size: many

cdr3_aa: CASSSLPYGPTDTDTQYF
cdr3_nt: TGTGCCAGCAGTTCACTTCCTTATGGCCCCACCGACACAGATACGCAGTATTTT
d_call: .
j_call: TRBJ2-3
v_call: TRBV6-2/TRBV6-3
clone_size: .

cdr3_aa: CASSQGREGEQYF
cdr3_nt: TGTGCCAGCAGCCAAGGAAGGGAAGGCGAGCAGTACTTC
d_call: .
j_call: TRBJ2-7
v_call: TRBV3-1
clone_size: .

cdr3_aa: CASSQGSSRGDEQFF
cdr3_nt: TGTGCCAGCAGCCAAGGATCTAGTAGGGGAGATGAGCAGTTCTTC
d_call: .
j_call: TRBJ2-1
v_call: TRBV4-2
clone_size: .

cdr3_aa: CSAREVGGLPSYNEQFF
cdr3_nt: TGCAGTGCTAGAGAAGTAGGGGGACTACCCTCCTACAATGAGCAGTTCTTC
d_call: .
j_call: TRBJ2-1
v_call: TRBV20-1
clone_size: few

cdr3_aa: CASTSSPGAPYNEQFF
cdr3_nt: TGTGCCAGCACCTCTAGCCCCGGCGCGCCCTACAATGAGCAGTTCTTC
d_call: .
j_call: TRBJ2-1
v_call: TRBV6-2/TRBV6-3
clone_size: few

cdr3_aa: CASSPIGGARGEKLFF
cdr3_nt: TGTGCCAGCAGTCCAATCGGTGGGGCAAGAGGCGAAAAACTGTTTTTT
d_call: .
j_call: TRBJ1-4
v_call: TRBV28
clone_size: once